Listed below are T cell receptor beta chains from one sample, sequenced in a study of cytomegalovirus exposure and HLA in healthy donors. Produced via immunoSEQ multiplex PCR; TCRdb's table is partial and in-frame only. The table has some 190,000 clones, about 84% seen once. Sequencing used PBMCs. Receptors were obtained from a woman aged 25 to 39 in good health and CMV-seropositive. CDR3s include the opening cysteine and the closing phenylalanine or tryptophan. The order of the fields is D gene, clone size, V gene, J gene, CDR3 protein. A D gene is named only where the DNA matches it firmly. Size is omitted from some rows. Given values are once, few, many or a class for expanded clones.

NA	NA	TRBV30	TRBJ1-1	CAWSVGGTEAFF
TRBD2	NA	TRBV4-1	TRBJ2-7	CASSQVLAGDTYEQYF
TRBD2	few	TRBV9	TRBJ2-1	CASSVEGLAPNEQFF
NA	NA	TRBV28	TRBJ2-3	CASSLVSNTDTQYF
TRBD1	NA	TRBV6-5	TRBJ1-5	CASSSTGGDQPQHF
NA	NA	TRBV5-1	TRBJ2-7	CASRPSEGLSSYEQYF
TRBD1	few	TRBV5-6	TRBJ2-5	CASSLGTGWETQYF
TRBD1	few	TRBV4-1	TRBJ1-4	CASSRGTATNEKLFF
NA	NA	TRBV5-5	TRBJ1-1	CASSRAGLSTEAFF
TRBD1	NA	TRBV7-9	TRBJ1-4	CASSLGDREFATNEKLFF
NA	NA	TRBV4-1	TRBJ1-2	CASSQRGISNYGYTF
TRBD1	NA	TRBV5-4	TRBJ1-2	CASFRTGDYGYTF
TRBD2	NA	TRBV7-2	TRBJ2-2	CASSFGLAGVTGELFF
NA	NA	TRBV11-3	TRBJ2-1	CASSLDGSSYNEQFF
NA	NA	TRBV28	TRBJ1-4	CASSRDSRGKLFF
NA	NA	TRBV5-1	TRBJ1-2	CASSFAAGRGYGYTF
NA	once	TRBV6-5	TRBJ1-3	CASLLLSGNTIYF
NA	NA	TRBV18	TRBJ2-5	CASSSADRGGTQYF
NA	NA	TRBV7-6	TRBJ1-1	CASSSMRNTEAFF
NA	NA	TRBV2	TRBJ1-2	CASRLAYGYTF
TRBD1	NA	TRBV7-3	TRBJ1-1	CASSRREGTGNTEAFF
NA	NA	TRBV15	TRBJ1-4	CATSVLNEKLFF
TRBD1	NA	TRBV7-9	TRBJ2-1	CASRQGMVNEQFF
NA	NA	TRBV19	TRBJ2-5	CASSINQAETQYF
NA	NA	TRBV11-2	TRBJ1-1	CASRSQGENTEAFF
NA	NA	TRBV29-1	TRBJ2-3	CSVRRGGLRTDTQYF
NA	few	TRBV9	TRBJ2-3	CASSVEGRGLGTDTQYF
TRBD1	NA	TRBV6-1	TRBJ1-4	CASKPGTGGHEKLFF
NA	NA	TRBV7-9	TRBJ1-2	CASSLTGQPYGYTF
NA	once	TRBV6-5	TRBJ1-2	CASSPPDGYTF
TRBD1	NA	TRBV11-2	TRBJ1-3	CASSLLDRETGNTIYF
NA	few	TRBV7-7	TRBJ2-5	CASSPSVEGQETQYF
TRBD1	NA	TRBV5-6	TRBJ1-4	CASSWDRDEKLFF
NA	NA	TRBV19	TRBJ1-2	CASSLAGTPFAYTF
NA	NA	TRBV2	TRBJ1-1	CASSDLMGAEAFF
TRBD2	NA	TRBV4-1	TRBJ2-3	CASSPGTISGRGTDTQYF
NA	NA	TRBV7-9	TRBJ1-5	CASSLGPTGRNQPQHF
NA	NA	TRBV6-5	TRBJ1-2	CASSSRAGFYGYTF
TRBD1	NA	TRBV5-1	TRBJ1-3	CASSLASRRQGSGNTIYF
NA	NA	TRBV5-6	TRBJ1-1	CASSLVALSPEAEAFF
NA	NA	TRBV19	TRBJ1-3	CASSTVSGNTIYF
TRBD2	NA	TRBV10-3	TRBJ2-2	CAILAGVDTGELFF
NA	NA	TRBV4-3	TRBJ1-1	CASSQGIRGPGTEAFF
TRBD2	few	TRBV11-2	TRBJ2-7	CASSLLPSGTTYEQYF
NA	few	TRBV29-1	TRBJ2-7	CSVGQGTYEQYF
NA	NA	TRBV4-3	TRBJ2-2	CASSLGAGRNTGELFF
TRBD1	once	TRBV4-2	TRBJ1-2	CASSQGDRDYGYTF
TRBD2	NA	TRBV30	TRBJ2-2	CAWEGLAGALTGELFF
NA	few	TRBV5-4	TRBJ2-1	CASSLTTTGNNEQFF
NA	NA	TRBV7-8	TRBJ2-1	CASSLARGGEQFF
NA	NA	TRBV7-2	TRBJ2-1	CASSWRVGNEQFF
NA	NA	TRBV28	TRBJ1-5	CASSQPDTFYNQPQHF
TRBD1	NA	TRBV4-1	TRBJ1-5	CASSQDRFQGANQPQHF
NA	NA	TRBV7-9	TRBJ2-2	CASSLGGHTGELFF
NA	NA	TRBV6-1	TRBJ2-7	CASAGGYGKAYEQYF
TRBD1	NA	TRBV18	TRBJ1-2	CASSPPGTGRYGYTF
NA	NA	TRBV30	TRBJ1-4	CAWSVIGGRANEKLFF
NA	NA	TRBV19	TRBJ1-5	CASSIAGQPQHF